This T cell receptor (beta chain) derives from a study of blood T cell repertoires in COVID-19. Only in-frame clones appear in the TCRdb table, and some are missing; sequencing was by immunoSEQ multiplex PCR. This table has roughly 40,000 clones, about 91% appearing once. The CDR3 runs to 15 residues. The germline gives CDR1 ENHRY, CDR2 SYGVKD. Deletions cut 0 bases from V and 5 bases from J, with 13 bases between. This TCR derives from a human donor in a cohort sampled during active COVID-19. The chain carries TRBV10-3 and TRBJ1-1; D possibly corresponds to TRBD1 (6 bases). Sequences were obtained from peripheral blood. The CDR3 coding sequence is TGTGCCATCAGTGAGTCGAGGGGGGGAATAACTGAAGCTTTCTTT. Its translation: CAISESRGGITEAFF.